These T cell receptor beta chains were read from a single sample in a study of long-term antiretroviral therapy in people with HIV. The protocol was immunoSEQ multiplex PCR, while the TCRdb copy is restricted to in-frame clones and leaves out a portion. The data contain fewer than 40,000 clones, roughly nine tenths of them seen just once; the ten biggest clones take up more than 4%. The source was unsorted PBMCs, collected 1.2 years after starting antiretroviral therapy. These receptor sequences come from a woman in her 50s with HIV. Each CDR3 is given with its conserved first and last residue. The order of the fields is J gene, D gene, V gene, clone size, CDR3 protein, CDR3 DNA. The D gene is left open where the match is weak. Size tells how often a clone was seen (once, few, many) or the class of an expanded clone, and some rows leave it out.

j_gene: TRBJ1-5
d_gene: -
v_gene: TRBV2
abundance: -
CDR3aa: CASGGESNQPQHF
CDR3nt: TGTGCCAGCGGGGGGGAGAGCAATCAGCCCCAGCATTTT

j_gene: TRBJ1-2
d_gene: -
v_gene: TRBV2
abundance: -
CDR3aa: CASSVWGDDSVGYTF
CDR3nt: TGTGCCAGCAGTGTGTGGGGGGACGACTCCGTCGGCTACACCTTC

j_gene: TRBJ1-4
d_gene: TRBD1
v_gene: TRBV4-1
abundance: once
CDR3aa: CASSQVRTGTGAEKLFF
CDR3nt: TGCGCCAGCAGCCAAGTCCGGACCGGGACAGGGGCTGAAAAACTGTTTTTT

j_gene: TRBJ2-7
d_gene: -
v_gene: TRBV7-9
abundance: -
CDR3aa: CASSFGREQYF
CDR3nt: TGTGCCAGCAGCTTTGGGAGGGAGCAGTACTTC

j_gene: TRBJ2-7
d_gene: -
v_gene: TRBV6-1
abundance: -
CDR3aa: CASSEQGRLGYEQYF
CDR3nt: TGTGCCAGCAGTGAACAGGGACGGCTTGGCTACGAGCAGTACTTC

j_gene: TRBJ1-1
d_gene: -
v_gene: TRBV29-1
abundance: -
CDR3aa: CSARTNTEAFF
CDR3nt: TGCAGCGCTAGGACCAACACTGAAGCTTTCTTT

j_gene: TRBJ1-2
d_gene: -
v_gene: TRBV5-5
abundance: -
CDR3aa: CASSLDRVGYGYTF
CDR3nt: TGTGCCAGCAGCTTGGACAGGGTTGGCTATGGCTACACCTTC

j_gene: TRBJ2-7
d_gene: -
v_gene: TRBV7-2
abundance: -
CDR3aa: CASSLGQASTYEQYF
CDR3nt: TGTGCCAGCAGCTTAGGCCAGGCTAGCACGTACGAGCAGTACTTC

j_gene: TRBJ1-6
d_gene: -
v_gene: TRBV4-2
abundance: -
CDR3aa: CASSQDGNNSPLHF
CDR3nt: TGTGCCAGCAGCCAAGATGGCAATAATTCACCCCTCCACTTT

j_gene: TRBJ2-7
d_gene: -
v_gene: TRBV7-8
abundance: few
CDR3aa: CASRKDSYEQYF
CDR3nt: TGTGCCAGCAGGAAGGACAGTTACGAGCAGTACTTC

j_gene: TRBJ1-2
d_gene: -
v_gene: TRBV7-2
abundance: few
CDR3aa: CASSLASGARGYTF
CDR3nt: TGTGCCAGCAGCTTAGCGTCAGGGGCGCGTGGCTACACCTTC

j_gene: TRBJ1-2
d_gene: -
v_gene: TRBV6-5
abundance: -
CDR3aa: CASSSWTTNYGYTF
CDR3nt: TGTGCCAGCAGTTCATGGACAACTAACTATGGCTACACCTTC

j_gene: TRBJ2-1
d_gene: -
v_gene: TRBV19
abundance: -
CDR3aa: CASSPDTGYDEQFF
CDR3nt: TGTGCCAGTAGTCCCGACACGGGTTATGATGAGCAGTTCTTC

j_gene: TRBJ2-5
d_gene: -
v_gene: TRBV5-6
abundance: -
CDR3aa: CASSLFQGGETQYF
CDR3nt: TGTGCCAGCAGCTTGTTTCAGGGTGGGGAGACCCAGTACTTC

j_gene: TRBJ1-1
d_gene: -
v_gene: TRBV2
abundance: -
CDR3aa: CASNPQSMNTEAFF
CDR3nt: TGTGCCAGCAATCCACAAAGCATGAACACTGAAGCTTTCTTT

j_gene: TRBJ2-1
d_gene: -
v_gene: TRBV7-2
abundance: -
CDR3aa: CASSSDGLSYNEQFF
CDR3nt: TGTGCCAGCAGTTCAGACGGCCTGTCCTACAATGAGCAGTTCTTC

j_gene: TRBJ2-5
d_gene: -
v_gene: TRBV30
abundance: -
CDR3aa: CAWSATLGGETQYF
CDR3nt: TGTGCCTGGAGCGCCACCCTAGGCGGGGAGACCCAGTACTTC

j_gene: TRBJ1-5
d_gene: -
v_gene: TRBV7-9
abundance: -
CDR3aa: CASSLASGGQPQHF
CDR3nt: TGTGCCAGCAGCTTAGCGTCAGGTGGTCAGCCCCAGCATTTT

j_gene: TRBJ2-5
d_gene: TRBD2
v_gene: TRBV5-4
abundance: -
CDR3aa: CASSASGDQETQYF
CDR3nt: TGTGCCAGCAGCGCCAGCGGGGACCAAGAGACCCAGTACTTC

j_gene: TRBJ2-2
d_gene: TRBD2
v_gene: TRBV5-1
abundance: -
CDR3aa: CASSSTSGWNTGELFF
CDR3nt: TGCGCCAGCAGCTCTACTAGCGGTTGGAACACCGGGGAGCTGTTTTTT

j_gene: TRBJ2-5
d_gene: -
v_gene: TRBV6-1
abundance: few
CDR3aa: CASSGTPGLETQYF
CDR3nt: TGTGCCAGCAGTGGGACCCCGGGACTTGAGACCCAGTACTTC

j_gene: TRBJ1-5
d_gene: -
v_gene: TRBV19
abundance: -
CDR3aa: CASSTRGTAYDQPQHF
CDR3nt: TGTGCCAGTAGTACCCGAGGAACTGCGTATGATCAGCCCCAGCATTTT

j_gene: TRBJ1-3
d_gene: -
v_gene: TRBV5-8
abundance: -
CDR3aa: CATVYWSSGNTIYF
CDR3nt: TGTGCCACCGTCTACTGGAGCTCTGGAAACACCATATATTTT

j_gene: TRBJ2-6
d_gene: TRBD1
v_gene: TRBV5-8
abundance: -
CDR3aa: CATPQRGPGANVLTF
CDR3nt: TGTGCCACCCCCCAGAGGGGGCCTGGGGCCAACGTCCTGACTTTC

j_gene: TRBJ2-7
d_gene: TRBD2
v_gene: TRBV19
abundance: -
CDR3aa: CASSLIGTSGVPYEQYF
CDR3nt: TGTGCCAGTAGTCTAATTGGGACTAGCGGGGTCCCCTACGAGCAGTACTTC

j_gene: TRBJ1-4
d_gene: -
v_gene: TRBV30
abundance: -
CDR3aa: CAWSSGTRNEKLFF
CDR3nt: TGTGCCTGGAGCTCCGGGACACGTAATGAAAAACTGTTTTTT

j_gene: TRBJ2-5
d_gene: -
v_gene: TRBV29-1
abundance: -
CDR3aa: CSGIGWVGETQYF
CDR3nt: TGCAGCGGGATCGGGTGGGTAGGAGAGACCCAGTACTTC

j_gene: TRBJ2-3
d_gene: TRBD2
v_gene: TRBV5-1
abundance: once
CDR3aa: CASSVSGGGPDTQYF
CDR3nt: TGCGCCAGCAGTGTTAGCGGGGGGGGGCCGGATACGCAGTATTTT

j_gene: TRBJ2-7
d_gene: TRBD1
v_gene: TRBV7-2
abundance: -
CDR3aa: CASSRGTDGWGKYF
CDR3nt: TGTGCCAGCAGTAGGGGGACAGATGGGTGGGGGAAGTACTTC

j_gene: TRBJ2-2
d_gene: TRBD2
v_gene: TRBV7-2
abundance: -
CDR3aa: CASSLLAGGELFF
CDR3nt: TGTGCCAGCAGCCTACTAGCGGGGGGGGAGCTGTTTTTT

j_gene: TRBJ1-2
d_gene: TRBD1
v_gene: TRBV6-6
abundance: -
CDR3aa: CASSLTGGADYGYTF
CDR3nt: TGTGCCAGCAGCCTGACAGGGGGCGCGGACTATGGCTACACCTTC

j_gene: TRBJ2-5
d_gene: -
v_gene: TRBV29-1
abundance: -
CDR3aa: CSVEETQYF
CDR3nt: TGCAGCGTTGAAGAGACCCAGTACTTC

j_gene: TRBJ2-7
d_gene: -
v_gene: TRBV2
abundance: -
CDR3aa: CASSRRTQGTSEQYF
CDR3nt: TGTGCCAGCAGTCGTCGGACCCAGGGTACCTCCGAGCAGTACTTC

j_gene: TRBJ1-2
d_gene: -
v_gene: TRBV6-5
abundance: -
CDR3aa: CASSSGRNYGYTF
CDR3nt: TGTGCCAGCAGTTCAGGACGGAACTATGGCTACACCTTC